This record covers a single T cell receptor (beta chain). What it binds is not known. These data come from a study of T cells in narcolepsy. Study summary: Enrolled donors included narcolepsy type 1 or type 2 patients and healthy controls. Study-level results: Blood of same and different patients, but not healthy controls, reportedly held recurring autoreactive clonotypes. Comparing one patient's CSF and blood CD4+ clonotypes highlighted HCRT- and TRIB2-specific autoreactive clonotypes. Autoreactive clone sequences were missing from some blood memory CD4+ repertoires.

Germline V lookup: CDR1 MDHEN, CDR2 SYDVKM. The CDR3 has 16 residues. Unmatched junction bases numbered 6, after V lost 2 bases and J lost 4 bases. Produced via immunoSEQ multiplex PCR; TCRdb's table is partial and in-frame only. Of 25,000 to 30,000 clones listed, about 80% are singletons. The J gene is TRBJ2-5, the V gene TRBV28; 11 bases align to TRBD1. The TCR comes from a human donor with narcolepsy. The sequencing sample was made of CD45RA- memory CD4+ T cells from PBMCs. CDR3 protein: CASSLSGQGARETQYF. The CDR3 nucleotides read TGTGCCAGCAGTTTAAGTGGACAGGGGGCGCGAGAGACCCAGTACTTC.